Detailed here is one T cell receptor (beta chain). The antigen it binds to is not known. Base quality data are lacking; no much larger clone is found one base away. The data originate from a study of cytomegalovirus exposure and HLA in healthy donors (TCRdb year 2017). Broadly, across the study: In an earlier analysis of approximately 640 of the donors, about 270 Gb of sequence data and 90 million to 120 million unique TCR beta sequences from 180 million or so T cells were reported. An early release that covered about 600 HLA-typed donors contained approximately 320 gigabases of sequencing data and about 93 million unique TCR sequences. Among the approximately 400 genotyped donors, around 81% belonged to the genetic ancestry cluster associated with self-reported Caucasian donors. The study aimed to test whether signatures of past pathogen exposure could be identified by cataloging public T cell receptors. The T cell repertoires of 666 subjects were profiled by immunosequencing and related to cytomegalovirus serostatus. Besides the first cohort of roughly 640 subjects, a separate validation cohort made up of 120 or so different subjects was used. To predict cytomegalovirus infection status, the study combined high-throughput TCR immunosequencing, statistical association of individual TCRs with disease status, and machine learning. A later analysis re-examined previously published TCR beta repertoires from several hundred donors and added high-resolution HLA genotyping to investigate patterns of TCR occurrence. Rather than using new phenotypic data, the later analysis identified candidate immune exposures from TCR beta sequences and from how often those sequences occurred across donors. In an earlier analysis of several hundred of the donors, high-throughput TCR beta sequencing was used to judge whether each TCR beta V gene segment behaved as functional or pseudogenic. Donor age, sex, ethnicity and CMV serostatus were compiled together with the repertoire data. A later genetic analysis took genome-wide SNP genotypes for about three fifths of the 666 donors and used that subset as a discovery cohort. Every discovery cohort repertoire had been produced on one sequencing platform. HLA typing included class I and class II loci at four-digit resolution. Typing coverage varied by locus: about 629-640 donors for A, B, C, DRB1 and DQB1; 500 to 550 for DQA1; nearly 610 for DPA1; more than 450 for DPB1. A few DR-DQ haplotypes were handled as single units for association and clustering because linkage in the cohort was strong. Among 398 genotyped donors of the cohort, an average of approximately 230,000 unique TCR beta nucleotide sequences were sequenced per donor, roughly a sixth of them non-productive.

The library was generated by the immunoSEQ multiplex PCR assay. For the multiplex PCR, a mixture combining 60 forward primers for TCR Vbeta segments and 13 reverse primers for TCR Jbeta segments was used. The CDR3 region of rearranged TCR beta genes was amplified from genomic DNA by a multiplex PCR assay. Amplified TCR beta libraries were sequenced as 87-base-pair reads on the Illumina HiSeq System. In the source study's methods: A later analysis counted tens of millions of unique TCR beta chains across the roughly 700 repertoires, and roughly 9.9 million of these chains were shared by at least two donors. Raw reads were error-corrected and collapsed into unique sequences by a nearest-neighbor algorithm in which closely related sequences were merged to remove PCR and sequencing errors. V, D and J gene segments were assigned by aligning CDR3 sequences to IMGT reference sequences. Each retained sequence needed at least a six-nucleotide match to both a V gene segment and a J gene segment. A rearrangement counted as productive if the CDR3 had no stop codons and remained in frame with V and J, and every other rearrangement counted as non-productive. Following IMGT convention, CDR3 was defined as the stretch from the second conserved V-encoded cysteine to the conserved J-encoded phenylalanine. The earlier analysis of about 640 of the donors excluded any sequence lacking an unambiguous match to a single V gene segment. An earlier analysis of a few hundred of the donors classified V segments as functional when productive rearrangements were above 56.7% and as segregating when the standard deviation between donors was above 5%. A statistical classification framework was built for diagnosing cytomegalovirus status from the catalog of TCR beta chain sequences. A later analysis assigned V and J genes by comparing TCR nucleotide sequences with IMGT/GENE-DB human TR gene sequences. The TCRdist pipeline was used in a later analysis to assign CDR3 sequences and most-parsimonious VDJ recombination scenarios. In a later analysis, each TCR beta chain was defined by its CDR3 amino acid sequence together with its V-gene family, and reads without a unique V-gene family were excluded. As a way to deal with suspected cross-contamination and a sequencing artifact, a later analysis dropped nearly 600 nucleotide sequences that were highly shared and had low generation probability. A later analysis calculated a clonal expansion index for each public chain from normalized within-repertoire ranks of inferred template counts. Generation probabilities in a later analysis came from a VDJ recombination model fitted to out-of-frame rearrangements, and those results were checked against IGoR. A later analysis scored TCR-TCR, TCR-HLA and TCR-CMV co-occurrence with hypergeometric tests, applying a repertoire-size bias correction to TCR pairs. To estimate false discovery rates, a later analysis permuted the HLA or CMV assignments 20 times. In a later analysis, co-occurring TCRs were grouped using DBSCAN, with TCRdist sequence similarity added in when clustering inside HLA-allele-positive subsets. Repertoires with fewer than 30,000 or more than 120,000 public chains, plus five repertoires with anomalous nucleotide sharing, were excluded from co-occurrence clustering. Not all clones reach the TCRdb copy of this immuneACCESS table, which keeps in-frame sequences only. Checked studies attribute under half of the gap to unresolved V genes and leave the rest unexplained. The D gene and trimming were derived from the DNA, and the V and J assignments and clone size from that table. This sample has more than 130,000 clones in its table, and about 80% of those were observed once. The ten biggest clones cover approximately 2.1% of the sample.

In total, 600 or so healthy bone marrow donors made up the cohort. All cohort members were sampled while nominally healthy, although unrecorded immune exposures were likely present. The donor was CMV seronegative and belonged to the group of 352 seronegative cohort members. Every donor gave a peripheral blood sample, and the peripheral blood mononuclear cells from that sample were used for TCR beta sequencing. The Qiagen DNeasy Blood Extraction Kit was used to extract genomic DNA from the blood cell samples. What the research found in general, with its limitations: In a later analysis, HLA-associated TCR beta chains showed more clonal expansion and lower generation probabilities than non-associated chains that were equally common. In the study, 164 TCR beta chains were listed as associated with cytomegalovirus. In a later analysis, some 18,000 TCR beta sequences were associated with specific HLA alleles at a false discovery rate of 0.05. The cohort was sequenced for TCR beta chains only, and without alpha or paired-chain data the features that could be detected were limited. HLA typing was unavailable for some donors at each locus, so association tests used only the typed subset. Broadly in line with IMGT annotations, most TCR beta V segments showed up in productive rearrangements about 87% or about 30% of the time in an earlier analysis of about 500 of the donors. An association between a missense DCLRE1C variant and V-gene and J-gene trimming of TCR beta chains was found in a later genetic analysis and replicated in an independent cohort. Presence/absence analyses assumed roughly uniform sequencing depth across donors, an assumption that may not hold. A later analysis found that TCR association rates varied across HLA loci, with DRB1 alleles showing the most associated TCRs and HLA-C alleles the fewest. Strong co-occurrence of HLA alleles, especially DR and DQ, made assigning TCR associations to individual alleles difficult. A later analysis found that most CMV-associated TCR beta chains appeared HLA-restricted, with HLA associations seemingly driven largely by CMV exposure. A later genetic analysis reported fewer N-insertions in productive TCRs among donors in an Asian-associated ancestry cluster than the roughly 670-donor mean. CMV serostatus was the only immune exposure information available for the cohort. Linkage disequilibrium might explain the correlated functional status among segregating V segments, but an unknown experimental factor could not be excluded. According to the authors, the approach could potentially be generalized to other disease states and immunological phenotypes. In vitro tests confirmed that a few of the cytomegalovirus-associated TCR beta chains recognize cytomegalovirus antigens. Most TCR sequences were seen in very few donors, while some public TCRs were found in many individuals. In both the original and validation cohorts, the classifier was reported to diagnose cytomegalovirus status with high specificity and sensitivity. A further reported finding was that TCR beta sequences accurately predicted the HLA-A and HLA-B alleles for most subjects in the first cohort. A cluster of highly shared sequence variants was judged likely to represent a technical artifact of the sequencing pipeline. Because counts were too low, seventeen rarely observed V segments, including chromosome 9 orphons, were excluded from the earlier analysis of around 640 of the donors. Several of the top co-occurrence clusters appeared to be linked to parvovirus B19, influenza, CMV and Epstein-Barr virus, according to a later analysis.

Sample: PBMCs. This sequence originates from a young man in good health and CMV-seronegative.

The DNA is as follows: TGTGCCAGCAGCCCCGGGTGGCCGAACGAGCAGTACTTC. Its protein product is CASSPGWPNEQYF. The sequence is built from TRBV28 and TRBJ2-7, with the identity of the D gene unclear. V drops 6 bases and J drops 5 bases, leaving 14 bases in between. Looking up the germline V gene yields CDR1 MDHEN and CDR2 SYDVKM. The CDR3 runs 13 amino acids, cysteine and phenylalanine included. Of all the DNA, just the CDR3 is kept, 39 bases in frame from base 1. Reference TRBV28 and TRBJ2-7 genes cover what lies past the CDR3, so the full variable domain is DVKVTQSSRYLVKRTGEKVFLECVQDMDHENMFWYRQDPGLGLRLIYFSYDVKMKEKGDIPEGYSVSREKKERFSLILESASTNQTSMYLCASSPGWPNEQYFGPGTRLTVT.